The rows below give T cell receptor beta chains drawn from one sample of a study of early T cells in non-severe SARS-CoV-2 infection. Each CDR3 protein gets one entry after TCRdb re-called the 5' RACE reads with MiXCR. The table has approximately 39,000 distinct CDR3 sequences, more than 8% seen once. Specimen: whole blood. These receptors were obtained from an adult who was a healthcare worker with PCR-confirmed SARS-CoV-2 infection or an uninfected control (not recorded which). CDR3s include the opening cysteine and the closing phenylalanine or tryptophan. The D gene is left open where the match is weak. Clone size is shown for a subset of rows, as once, few, many or a class of expanded clone.

len	v_gene	abundance	j_gene	d_gene	CDR3nt	CDR3aa
11	TRBV7-8	few	TRBJ1-3	.	TGTGCCAGCAGCTCCCCGCCGACCATATATTTT	CASSSPPTIYF
14	TRBV5-1	many	TRBJ2-3	.	TGCGCCAGCAGCTTGGACACTCGAGGAGATACGCAGTATTTT	CASSLDTRGDTQYF
16	TRBV5-6	.	TRBJ1-5	TRBD1	TGTGCCAGCAGCTGGAGGGGACAGGTGAGCAATCAGCCCCAGCATTTT	CASSWRGQVSNQPQHF
14	TRBV6-1	few	TRBJ1-4	.	TGTGCCAGCACAAAAAGGCACTCGGGGGAAAAACTGTTTTTT	CASTKRHSGEKLFF
13	TRBV7-2	.	TRBJ1-5	.	TGTGCCAGCAGGCCCCGGGGAAATCAGCCCCAGCATTTT	CASRPRGNQPQHF
13	TRBV28	.	TRBJ2-1	.	TGTGCCAGCAGTTGGCCAGACGACAATGAGCAGTTCTTC	CASSWPDDNEQFF
15	TRBV10-2	.	TRBJ1-2	.	TGCGCCAGCAGTGAAATGAGTACAGCTAACTATGGCTACACCTTC	CASSEMSTANYGYTF
14	TRBV12-3/TRBV12-4	many	TRBJ2-7	.	TGTGCCAGCAGTTTGTCGGGACGGAACTACGAGCAGTACTTC	CASSLSGRNYEQYF
15	TRBV12-3/TRBV12-4	many	TRBJ2-1	TRBD1	TGTGCCAGCAGTTTACCTCGGACAGGGATAGATGAGCAGTTCTTC	CASSLPRTGIDEQFF
13	TRBV30	few	TRBJ2-7	.	TGTGCCTGGAGTCCATCTGGGAGGTACGAGCAGTACTTC	CAWSPSGRYEQYF
15	TRBV19	many	TRBJ2-3	.	TGTGCCAGTAGTATTGGCGGGACTAGCACAGATACGCAGTATTTT	CASSIGGTSTDTQYF
18	TRBV3-1	many	TRBJ2-5	TRBD2	TGTGCCAGCAGCCAAGGACCCCGACTAGCGGGGCGGGGGGAGACCCAGTACTTC	CASSQGPRLAGRGETQYF
20	TRBV7-6	.	TRBJ2-7	.	TGTGCCAGCAGCTTAGGGCCCGGACAGACCGTGCGGGGGTACTCCTACGAGCAGTACTTC	CASSLGPGQTVRGYSYEQYF
14	TRBV3-1	many	TRBJ1-2	.	TGTGCCAGCAGCCAAGATCCCAGGAGCTATGGCTACACCTTC	CASSQDPRSYGYTF
16	TRBV11-3	.	TRBJ2-2	TRBD1	TGTGCCAGCAGCGCCCGACAGGGGGTCAATACCGGGGAGCTGTTTTTT	CASSARQGVNTGELFF
14	TRBV6-6	many	TRBJ1-1	.	TGTGCCAGCAGGCAGGGTTCTAGTGACACTGAAGCTTTCTTT	CASRQGSSDTEAFF
15	TRBV29-1	many	TRBJ2-5	.	TGCAGCGTTGAAGATCTCGGGGGCACCCAGGAGACCCAGTACTTC	CSVEDLGGTQETQYF
12	TRBV29-1	.	TRBJ2-7	.	TGCAGCGTGGAAGGGGGGAACTACGAGCAGTACTTC	CSVEGGNYEQYF
13	TRBV29-1	many	TRBJ2-4	TRBD1	TGCAGCGTTGCAGGGGGCCCCAAAAACATTCAGTACTTC	CSVAGGPKNIQYF
16	TRBV3-1	.	TRBJ2-2	.	TGTGCCAGCACCCCCTCTCTGGGAGGAGGGACCGGGGAGCTGTTTTTT	CASTPSLGGGTGELFF
16	TRBV2	.	TRBJ2-5	.	TGTGCCAGCAGTACCCGGTTTAGCGTCGGGCAAGAGACCCAGTACTTC	CASSTRFSVGQETQYF
15	TRBV12-3/TRBV12-4	few	TRBJ1-2	TRBD1	TGTGCCAGCAGTTTCGGGACAGGCCATTACTATGGCTACACCTTC	CASSFGTGHYYGYTF
15	TRBV6-2/TRBV6-3	.	TRBJ2-3	TRBD1	TGTGCCAGCAGGGACGGGACAGGGGGCACAGATACGCAGTATTTT	CASRDGTGGTDTQYF
15	TRBV11-2	.	TRBJ2-1	.	TGTGCCAGCAGCTTCAACGGCTACCGAGGCAATGAGCAGTTCTTC	CASSFNGYRGNEQFF
16	TRBV23-1	many	TRBJ2-7	.	TGCGCCAACTCGGCCGACAGGACAAATAGCTCCTACGAGCAGTACTTC	CANSADRTNSSYEQYF
16	TRBV10-3	few	TRBJ1-4	.	TGTGCCATCAGTGAGTCGATGGGGCAGAATAATGAAAAACTGTTTTTT	CAISESMGQNNEKLFF
11	TRBV29-1	many	TRBJ2-1	.	TGCAGCATCGGACCAGTGGGCGAGCAGTTCTTC	CSIGPVGEQFF
14	TRBV29-1	many	TRBJ2-2	TRBD2	TGCAGTGCTCGACTAGCGGGATCCACCGGGGAGCTGTTTTTT	CSARLAGSTGELFF
15	TRBV6-1	many	TRBJ1-5	TRBD1	TGTGCCAGCAGTGACGGGATCAGGGGGCATCAGCCCCAGCATTTT	CASSDGIRGHQPQHF
15	TRBV28	many	TRBJ2-2	.	TGTGCCAGCAGTTCCCCTCGGACAGTCGCCGGGGAGCTGTTTTTT	CASSSPRTVAGELFF
14	TRBV2	many	TRBJ1-5	.	TGTGCCAGCAAAGACAAACGGGGCAATCAGCCCCAGCATTTT	CASKDKRGNQPQHF
15	TRBV2	few	TRBJ1-1	TRBD1	TGTGCCAGCATCCGACAGGGGGTACCGAACACTGAAGCTTTCTTT	CASIRQGVPNTEAFF
12	TRBV6-6	few	TRBJ1-6	.	TGTGCCAGCCGGGCCGGAGATTCACCCCTCCACTTT	CASRAGDSPLHF
14	TRBV11-2	.	TRBJ2-7	TRBD2	TGTGCCAGCAGCGCCCCAGGGAGGGCCTACGAGCAGTACTTC	CASSAPGRAYEQYF
14	TRBV7-2	.	TRBJ2-1	.	TGTGCCAGCAGCCCCAGCGGACCGGGGAATGAGCAGTTCTTC	CASSPSGPGNEQFF
15	TRBV12-3/TRBV12-4	.	TRBJ2-3	.	TGTGCCAGCAGTTTGGGGGGTCGGGGCACAGATACGCAGTATTTT	CASSLGGRGTDTQYF
13	TRBV7-9	few	TRBJ2-7	TRBD1	TGTGCCAGCAGCTTACAGGGGGCGGGCGAGCAGTACTTC	CASSLQGAGEQYF
13	TRBV5-1	.	TRBJ2-3	.	TGCGCCAGCAGCGGGCAGGGTTCAGATACGCAGTATTTT	CASSGQGSDTQYF
13	TRBV28	.	TRBJ2-1	.	TGTGCCAGCAGAAGAGACGGAGGGAATGAGCAGTTCTTC	CASRRDGGNEQFF
14	TRBV6-4	many	TRBJ2-3	.	TGTGCCAGCAGTGACTCGGGGGCCACAGATACGCAGTATTTT	CASSDSGATDTQYF
14	TRBV20-1	many	TRBJ2-5	.	TGCAGTGCTAGAACCCCAGGGAACCAAGAGACCCAGTACTTC	CSARTPGNQETQYF
11	TRBV29-1	.	TRBJ1-2	.	TGCAGCGTCCCTTCAGGGAGCGGCTACACCTTC	CSVPSGSGYTF
13	TRBV11-1	many	TRBJ1-1	.	TGTGCCAGCAGCTCGACCCAGGGAACTGAAGCTTTCTTT	CASSSTQGTEAFF
12	TRBV20-1	.	TRBJ2-5	.	TGCAGTGCTACTATCCAGGGAGAGACCCAGTACTTC	CSATIQGETQYF
10	TRBV28	.	TRBJ2-2	.	TGTGCCAGCAAAGGCGGGGAGCTGTTTTTT	CASKGGELFF
13	TRBV6-4	.	TRBJ2-3	.	TGTGCCAGCAGTAAAGAAGTGGGAGATACGCAGTATTTT	CASSKEVGDTQYF
11	TRBV19	many	TRBJ2-3	.	TGTGCCACCAGAGTCGGCGATACGCAGTATTTT	CATRVGDTQYF
19	TRBV3-1	.	TRBJ2-2	.	TGTGCCAGCAGCCAAGCTTTAAAAGGGGAATGGACGGCTACCGGGGAGCTGTTTTTT	CASSQALKGEWTATGELFF
14	TRBV19	.	TRBJ1-5	.	TGTGCCAGTAGTGGCCGGGACACGGTTCAGCCCCAGCATTTT	CASSGRDTVQPQHF
14	TRBV20-1	many	TRBJ1-3	.	TGCAGTGCTAGCCTTCAGGGCTCTGGAAACACCATATATTTT	CSASLQGSGNTIYF
15	TRBV7-7	.	TRBJ2-2	TRBD2	TGTGCCAGCAGCTCCAGCGGGGGGGACACCGGGGAGCTGTTTTTT	CASSSSGGDTGELFF
16	TRBV11-2	few	TRBJ2-7	TRBD1	TGTGCCAGCAGCTTAGCCCCGGGACAGATCTCCTACGAGCAGTACTTC	CASSLAPGQISYEQYF
16	TRBV4-2	many	TRBJ2-1	TRBD1	TGTGCCAGCAGCCACACGGAGGGACAGGGCTACAATGAGCAGTTCTTC	CASSHTEGQGYNEQFF